A selection of T cell receptor beta chains follows, all from one sample in a study of blood T cell repertoires in COVID-19. Profiling relied on immunoSEQ multiplex PCR, and the TCRdb table lists in-frame clones only, not all of them. The data contain more than 150,000 clones, roughly 90% of them seen just once; the ten biggest clones take up around 7%. Sample: peripheral blood. These receptors all stem from a man aged 35 to 55 with acute or convalescent COVID-19. CDR3s include the opening cysteine and the closing phenylalanine or tryptophan. A D gene is named only where the DNA matches it firmly. The size entry is marked missing in some rows and otherwise reads once, few, many or a size class.

j_call: TRBJ2-7
d_call: -
clone_size: -
v_call: TRBV10-3
cdr3_nt: TGTGCCATCAGCGACTTCGGAGGGGAAGACTACGAGCAGTACTTC
cdr3_aa: CAISDFGGEDYEQYF

j_call: TRBJ2-7
d_call: TRBD2
clone_size: -
v_call: TRBV5-1
cdr3_nt: TGCGCCAGCAGCCCATGGGGGAGCGGGGTGCCCTTAGAGCAGTACTTC
cdr3_aa: CASSPWGSGVPLEQYF

j_call: TRBJ2-5
d_call: TRBD2
clone_size: -
v_call: TRBV7-2
cdr3_nt: TGTGCCAGCAGCACCGGGGGGGCCGGGGAGACCCAGTACTTC
cdr3_aa: CASSTGGAGETQYF

j_call: TRBJ1-2
d_call: -
clone_size: -
v_call: TRBV4-3
cdr3_nt: TGCGCCAGCAGCCAAGAAGAAAGTAGCCTAGGCTACACCTTC
cdr3_aa: CASSQEESSLGYTF

j_call: TRBJ1-4
d_call: -
clone_size: -
v_call: TRBV5-1
cdr3_nt: TGCGCCAGCAGCTTGCGCAGGCCCGGGGGTGAAAAACTGTTTTTT
cdr3_aa: CASSLRRPGGEKLFF

j_call: TRBJ1-2
d_call: TRBD1
clone_size: -
v_call: TRBV23-1
cdr3_nt: TGCGCCAGCTCCACCTGGACAGGTCTCAACTATGGCTACACCTTC
cdr3_aa: CASSTWTGLNYGYTF

j_call: TRBJ1-5
d_call: TRBD1
clone_size: -
v_call: TRBV18
cdr3_nt: TGTGCCAGCTCAGGACAGGGCAGCAATCAGCCCCAGCATTTT
cdr3_aa: CASSGQGSNQPQHF

j_call: TRBJ2-3
d_call: -
clone_size: -
v_call: TRBV7-2
cdr3_nt: TGTGCCAGCAGCGTGACAGGGACTAGCACAGATACGCAGTATTTT
cdr3_aa: CASSVTGTSTDTQYF

j_call: TRBJ2-2
d_call: TRBD1
clone_size: -
v_call: TRBV5-1
cdr3_nt: TGCGCCAGCAGCTTGGCCCCCGGACAGGTCACCGGGGAGCTGTTTTTT
cdr3_aa: CASSLAPGQVTGELFF

j_call: TRBJ2-4
d_call: -
clone_size: -
v_call: TRBV6-1
cdr3_nt: TGTGCCAGCAGTGAGGGCTCGACCAAAAACATTCAGTACTTC
cdr3_aa: CASSEGSTKNIQYF

j_call: TRBJ2-7
d_call: TRBD2
clone_size: -
v_call: TRBV3-1/TRBV3-2
cdr3_nt: TGTGCCAGCAGCCAACTACTAGCGAAGTACGAGCAGTACTTC
cdr3_aa: CASSQLLAKYEQYF

j_call: TRBJ2-3
d_call: TRBD2
clone_size: -
v_call: TRBV2
cdr3_nt: TGTGCCAGCGGGGGGACTAGCGGAGTCACAGATACGCAGTATTTT
cdr3_aa: CASGGTSGVTDTQYF

j_call: TRBJ1-1
d_call: -
clone_size: few
v_call: TRBV6-5
cdr3_nt: TGTGCCACCCGGAGGGGAAGGAACACTGAAGCTTTCTTT
cdr3_aa: CATRRGRNTEAFF

j_call: TRBJ2-5
d_call: -
clone_size: -
v_call: TRBV11-2
cdr3_nt: TGTGCCAGCTGTAGGGGGGGAGAAGAGACCCAGTACTTC
cdr3_aa: CASCRGGEETQYF

j_call: TRBJ2-7
d_call: -
clone_size: -
v_call: TRBV11-2
cdr3_nt: TGTGCCAGCAGCTTAGATAGAGTTCGCGAGCAGTACTTC
cdr3_aa: CASSLDRVREQYF

j_call: TRBJ2-7
d_call: TRBD1
clone_size: -
v_call: TRBV4-2
cdr3_nt: TGTGCCAGCAGCCAACAACCCGGACAGGGCACCTACGAGCAGTACTTC
cdr3_aa: CASSQQPGQGTYEQYF

j_call: TRBJ1-2
d_call: TRBD1
clone_size: -
v_call: TRBV6-2/TRBV6-3
cdr3_nt: TGTGCCAGCAGTTCCGGGACAGGGGGATACTATGGCTACACCTTC
cdr3_aa: CASSSGTGGYYGYTF

j_call: TRBJ2-1
d_call: TRBD1
clone_size: -
v_call: TRBV19
cdr3_nt: TGTGCCAGTAGTCAGGGGGCGAATGAGCAGTTCTTC
cdr3_aa: CASSQGANEQFF

j_call: TRBJ1-1
d_call: -
clone_size: -
v_call: TRBV11-3
cdr3_nt: TGTGCCAGCAGCTTCACTAGGACCACTGAAGCTTTCTTT
cdr3_aa: CASSFTRTTEAFF

j_call: TRBJ1-3
d_call: TRBD1
clone_size: -
v_call: TRBV6-1
cdr3_nt: TGTGCCAGCAGTGTGTTGGGACAGGGGGGCTCTGGAAACACCATATATTTT
cdr3_aa: CASSVLGQGGSGNTIYF

j_call: TRBJ2-1
d_call: TRBD1
clone_size: once
v_call: TRBV24-1
cdr3_nt: TGTGCCACCAGTTCTACAGGGGCAGGAGAGCAGTTCTTC
cdr3_aa: CATSSTGAGEQFF

j_call: TRBJ1-1
d_call: -
clone_size: -
v_call: TRBV14
cdr3_nt: TGTGCCAGCAGCTCTAAATCGACAGGAGTTAACACTGAAGCTTTCTTT
cdr3_aa: CASSSKSTGVNTEAFF